The clone carrying this T cell receptor beta chain has a handful of counts. Its cognate antigen is unknown. Germline V gives CDR1 SGHVS, CDR2 FQNEAQ. Deletions cut 3 bases from V and 5 bases from J, with 19 bases between. The CDR3 covers 16 residues. The data stem from a study of T cell repertoires in cytomegalovirus infection. TCRdb redid the calling of the reads with MiXCR, one entry per CDR3 protein. This sample has 160,000 or so distinct CDR3 sequences, with about 15% found just once. Study-wide results and limits: Dominating the ex vivo response were HLA-C-restricted CMV-specific TCR beta clonotypes.

This receptor was taken from a human donor in good health (CMV status not recorded). Some clones in this sample may be carry-over from other donors' samples. The chain couples TRBV7-8 to TRBJ1-1, with D perhaps TRBD1 (5 bases). What was sequenced was CD8+ T cells from PBMCs. The CDR3 nucleotides are TGTGCCAGCAGCTTTTCCCAATCCGGGGGAAGGACTGAAGCTTTCTTT. Translating it yields CASSFSQSGGRTEAFF.